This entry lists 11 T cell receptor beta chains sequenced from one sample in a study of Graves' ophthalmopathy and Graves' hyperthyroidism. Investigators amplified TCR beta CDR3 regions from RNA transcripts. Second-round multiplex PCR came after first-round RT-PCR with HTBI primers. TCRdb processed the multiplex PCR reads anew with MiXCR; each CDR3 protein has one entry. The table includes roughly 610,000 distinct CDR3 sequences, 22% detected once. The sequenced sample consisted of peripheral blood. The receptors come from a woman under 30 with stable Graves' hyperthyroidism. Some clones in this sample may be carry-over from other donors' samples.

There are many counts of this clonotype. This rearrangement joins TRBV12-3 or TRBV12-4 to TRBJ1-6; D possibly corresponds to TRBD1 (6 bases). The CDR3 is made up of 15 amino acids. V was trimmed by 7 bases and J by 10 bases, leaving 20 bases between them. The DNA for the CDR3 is TGTGCCAGCACCCTAGGGCCAGGGGAGCTATCACCCCTCCACTTT. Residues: CASTLGPGELSPLHF.

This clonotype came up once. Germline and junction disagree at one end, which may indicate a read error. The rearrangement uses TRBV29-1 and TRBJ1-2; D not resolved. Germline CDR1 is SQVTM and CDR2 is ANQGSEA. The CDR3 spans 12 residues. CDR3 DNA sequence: TGCAGCGTCGACGCCAAGGGCGCCCTCCCTGACTTC. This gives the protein CSVDAKGALPDF. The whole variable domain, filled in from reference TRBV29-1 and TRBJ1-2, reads SAVISQKPSRDICQRGTSLTIQCQVDSQVTMMFWYRQQPGQSLTLIATANQGSEATYESGFVIDKFPISRPNLTFSTLTVSNMSPEDSSIYLCSVDAKGALPDFGSGTRLTVV.

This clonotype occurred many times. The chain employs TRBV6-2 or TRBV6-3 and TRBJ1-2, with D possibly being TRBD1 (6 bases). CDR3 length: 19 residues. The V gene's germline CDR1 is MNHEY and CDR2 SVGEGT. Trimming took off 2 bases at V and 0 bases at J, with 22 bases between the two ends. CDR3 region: CASSYLHAADRRANYGYTF. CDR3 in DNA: TGTGCCAGCAGTTACCTTCATGCAGCTGACAGGAGAGCTAACTATGGCTACACCTTC.

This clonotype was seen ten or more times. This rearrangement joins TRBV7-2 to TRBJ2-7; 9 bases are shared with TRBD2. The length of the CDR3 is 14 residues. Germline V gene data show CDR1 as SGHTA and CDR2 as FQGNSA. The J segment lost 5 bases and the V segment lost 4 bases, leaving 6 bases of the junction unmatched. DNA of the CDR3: TGTGCCAGCAGCTCCAGCGGGGGGTTCGACGAGCAGTACTTC. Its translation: CASSSSGGFDEQYF.

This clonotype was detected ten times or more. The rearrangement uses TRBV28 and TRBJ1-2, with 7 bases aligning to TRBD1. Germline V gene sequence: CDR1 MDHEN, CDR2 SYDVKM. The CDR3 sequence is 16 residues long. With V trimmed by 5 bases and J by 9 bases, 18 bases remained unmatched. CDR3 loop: CASSATSFRDSTRYTF. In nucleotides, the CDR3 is TGTGCCAGCAGTGCCACTTCGTTCCGGGACAGCACGCGCTACACCTTC.

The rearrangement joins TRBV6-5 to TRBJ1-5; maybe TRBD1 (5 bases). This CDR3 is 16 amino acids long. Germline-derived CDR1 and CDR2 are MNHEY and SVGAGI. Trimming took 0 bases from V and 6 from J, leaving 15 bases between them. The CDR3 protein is CASSYSSGNQGQPQHF. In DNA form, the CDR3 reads TGTGCCAGCAGTTACTCGTCAGGGAATCAGGGTCAGCCCCAGCATTTT.

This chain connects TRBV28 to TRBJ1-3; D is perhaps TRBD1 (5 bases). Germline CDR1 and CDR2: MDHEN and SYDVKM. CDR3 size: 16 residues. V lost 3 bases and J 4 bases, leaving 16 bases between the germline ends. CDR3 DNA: TGTGCCAGCAGTTTGTTGCGGGAAGGGGTCGGAAACACCATATATTTT. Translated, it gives CASSLLREGVGNTIYF.

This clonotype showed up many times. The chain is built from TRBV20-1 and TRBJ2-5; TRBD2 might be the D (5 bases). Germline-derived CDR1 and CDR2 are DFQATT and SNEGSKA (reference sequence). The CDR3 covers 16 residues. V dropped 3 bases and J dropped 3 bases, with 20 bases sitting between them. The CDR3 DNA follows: TGCAGTGCTAGGGATACCTACGGACTGGCCAAAGAGACCCAGTACTTC. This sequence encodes CSARDTYGLAKETQYF.

Here the CDR3 reads CASSLFSGTVNTGELFF. CDR3 in DNA: TGTGCCAGCAGTTTATTCTCCGGGACTGTCAACACCGGGGAGCTGTTTTTT. The rearrangement uses TRBV28 and TRBJ2-2, with a weak D call TRBD2 (6 bases). The germline gives CDR1 MDHEN, CDR2 SYDVKM. The CDR3 totals 17 residues. V was pared by 1 base and J by 2 bases, with 14 bases between.

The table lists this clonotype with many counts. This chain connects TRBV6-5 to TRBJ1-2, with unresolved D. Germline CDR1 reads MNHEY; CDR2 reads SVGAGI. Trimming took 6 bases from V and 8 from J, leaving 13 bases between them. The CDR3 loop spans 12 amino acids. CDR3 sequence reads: CASSSPLVGYTF. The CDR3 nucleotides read TGTGCCAGCAGCTCCCCCCTGGTGGGCTACACCTTC.

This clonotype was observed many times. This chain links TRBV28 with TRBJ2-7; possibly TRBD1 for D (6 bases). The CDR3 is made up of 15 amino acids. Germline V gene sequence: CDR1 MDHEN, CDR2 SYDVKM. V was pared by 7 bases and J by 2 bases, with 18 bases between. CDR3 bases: TGTGCCAGCAATTCTGTAACAGGGTTTCCCTACGAGCAGTACTTC. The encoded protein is CASNSVTGFPYEQYF.